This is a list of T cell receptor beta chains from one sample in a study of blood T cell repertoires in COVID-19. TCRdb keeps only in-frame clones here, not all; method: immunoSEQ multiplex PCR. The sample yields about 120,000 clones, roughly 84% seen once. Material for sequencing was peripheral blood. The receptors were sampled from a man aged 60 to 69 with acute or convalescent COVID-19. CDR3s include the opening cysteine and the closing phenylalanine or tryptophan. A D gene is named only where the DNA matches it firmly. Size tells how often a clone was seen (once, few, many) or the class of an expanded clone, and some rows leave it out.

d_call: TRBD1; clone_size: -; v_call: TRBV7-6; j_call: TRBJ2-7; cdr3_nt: TGTGCCAGCAGCTCGGGACAGATCTACGAGCAGTACTTC; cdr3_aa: CASSSGQIYEQYF
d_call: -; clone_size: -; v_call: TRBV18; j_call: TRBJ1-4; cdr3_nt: TGTGCCAGCTCACCACTTTCGTTGTCCAGTGCAACTAATGAAAAACTGTTTTTT; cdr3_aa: CASSPLSLSSATNEKLFF
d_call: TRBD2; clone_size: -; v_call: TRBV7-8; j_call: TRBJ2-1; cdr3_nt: TGTGCCAGCAGCTTATCGGGGCTAGCGGAATACAATGAGCAGTTCTTC; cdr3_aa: CASSLSGLAEYNEQFF
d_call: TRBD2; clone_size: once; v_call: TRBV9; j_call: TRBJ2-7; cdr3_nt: TGTGCCAGCAGCGTAGGCGGGGGCGAGCAGTACTTC; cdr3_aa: CASSVGGGEQYF
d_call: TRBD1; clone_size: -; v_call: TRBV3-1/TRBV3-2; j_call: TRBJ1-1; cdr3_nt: TGTGCCAGCAGCCAAGAAGCAGGGGGCACTGAAGCTTTCTTT; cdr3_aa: CASSQEAGGTEAFF
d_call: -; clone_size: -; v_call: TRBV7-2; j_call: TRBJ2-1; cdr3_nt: TGTGCCAGCAGCGTAGGACCGGCGGGGGCCCCCTACAATGAGCAGTTCTTC; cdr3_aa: CASSVGPAGAPYNEQFF
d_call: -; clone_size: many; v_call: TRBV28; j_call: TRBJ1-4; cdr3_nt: TGTGCCAGCAGTTTAAGCGGGGCAACTAATGAAAAACTGTTTTTT; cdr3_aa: CASSLSGATNEKLFF
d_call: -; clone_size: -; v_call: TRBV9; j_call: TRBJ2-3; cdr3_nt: TGTGCCAGCAGCGTAGTGTCGGTCACAGATACGCAGTATTTT; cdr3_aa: CASSVVSVTDTQYF
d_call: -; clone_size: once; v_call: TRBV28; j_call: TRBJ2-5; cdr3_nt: TGTGCCAGCAGTCCTATGCGGGGCCTGCTCCAAGAGACCCAGTACTTC; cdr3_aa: CASSPMRGLLQETQYF
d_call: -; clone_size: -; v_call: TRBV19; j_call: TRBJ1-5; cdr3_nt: TGTGCCAGTAGTATTCGGACAGATTATAGCAATCAGCCCCAGCATTTT; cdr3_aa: CASSIRTDYSNQPQHF
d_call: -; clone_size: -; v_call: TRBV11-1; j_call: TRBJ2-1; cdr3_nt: TGTGCCAGCAGTATAGCGGTTAGCTCCTACAATGAGCAGTTCTTC; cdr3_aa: CASSIAVSSYNEQFF
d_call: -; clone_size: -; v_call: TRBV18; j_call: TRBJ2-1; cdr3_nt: TGTGCCAGCTCCAAGCGTACTAACGGTTTAGATGAGCAGTTCTTC; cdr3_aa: CASSKRTNGLDEQFF
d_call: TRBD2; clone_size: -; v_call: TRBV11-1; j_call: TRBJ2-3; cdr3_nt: TGTGCCAGCACCCTAGGCCTAGCGGACACAGATACGCAGTATTTT; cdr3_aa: CASTLGLADTDTQYF
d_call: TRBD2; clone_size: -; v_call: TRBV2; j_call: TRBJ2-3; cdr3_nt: TGTGCCAGCAGTGAGACGGGAGGGCCCCAAGATACGCAGTATTTT; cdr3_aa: CASSETGGPQDTQYF
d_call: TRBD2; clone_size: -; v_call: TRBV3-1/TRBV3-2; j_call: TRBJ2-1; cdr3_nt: TGTGCCAGCAGCGTGGGACTAGCGGGTAACAATGAGCAGTTCTTC; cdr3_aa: CASSVGLAGNNEQFF
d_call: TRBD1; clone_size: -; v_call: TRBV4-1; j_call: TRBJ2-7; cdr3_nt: TGCGCCAGCAGCCAAGATGGACAGGGAGAGCAGTACTTC; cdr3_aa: CASSQDGQGEQYF
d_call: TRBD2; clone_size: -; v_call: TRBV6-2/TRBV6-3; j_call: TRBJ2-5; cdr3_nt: TGTGCCAGCAGTAGCGTGACTAGCGGGAGTGCAAGGGAGACCCAGTACTTC; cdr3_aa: CASSSVTSGSARETQYF
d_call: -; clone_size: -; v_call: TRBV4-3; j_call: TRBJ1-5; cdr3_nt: TGCGCCAGCAGCCAGCTGCACGGGACGGGAGTTTCGCCCCAGCATTTT; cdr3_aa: CASSQLHGTGVSPQHF
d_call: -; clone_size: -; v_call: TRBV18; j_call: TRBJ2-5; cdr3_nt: TGTGCCAGCGCCTTCGGACAGAGGCAAGAGACCCAGTACTTC; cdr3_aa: CASAFGQRQETQYF
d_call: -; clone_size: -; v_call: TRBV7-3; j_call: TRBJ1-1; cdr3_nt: TGTGCCAGCAGCTTAAATGGAGGGGCTAGGACTGAAGCTTTCTTT; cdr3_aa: CASSLNGGARTEAFF
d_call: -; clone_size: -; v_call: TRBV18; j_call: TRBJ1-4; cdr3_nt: TGTGCCAGCGCAACGACAGATGAAAAACTGTTTTTT; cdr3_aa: CASATTDEKLFF
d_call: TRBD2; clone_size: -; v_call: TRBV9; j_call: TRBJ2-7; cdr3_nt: TGTGCCAGCAGCGTAGGACTAGCGGAGACCTACGAGCAGTACTTC; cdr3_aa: CASSVGLAETYEQYF
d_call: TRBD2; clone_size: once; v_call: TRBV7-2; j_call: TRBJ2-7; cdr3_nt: TGTGCCAGCAGCCCCCCCGAGGGCGGGAGGCACGAGCAGTACTTC; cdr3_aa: CASSPPEGGRHEQYF
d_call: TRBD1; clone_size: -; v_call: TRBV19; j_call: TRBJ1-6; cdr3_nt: TGTGCCAGTAGTATGCTACCACCCAGGGGGCGCGATTTTTATTCACCCCTCCACTTT; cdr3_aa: CASSMLPPRGRDFYSPLHF
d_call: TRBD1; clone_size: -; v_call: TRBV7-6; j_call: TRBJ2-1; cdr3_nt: TGTGCCAGCAGCTCCATAGGGACAGGGGACAATGAGCAGTTCTTC; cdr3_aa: CASSSIGTGDNEQFF
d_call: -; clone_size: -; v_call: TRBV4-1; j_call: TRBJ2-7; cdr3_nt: TGCGCCAGCAGCCAATCGACGGGTTACTACGAGCAGTACTTC; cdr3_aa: CASSQSTGYYEQYF
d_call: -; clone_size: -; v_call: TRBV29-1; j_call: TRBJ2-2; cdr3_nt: TGCAGCGTTGATAATATAAATACGAACACCGGGGAGCTGTTTTTT; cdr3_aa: CSVDNINTNTGELFF
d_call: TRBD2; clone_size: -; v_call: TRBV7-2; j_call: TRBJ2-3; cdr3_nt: TGTGCCAGCAGCTTAGCGGCTAGCGGCGTCACAGATACGCAGTATTTT; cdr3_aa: CASSLAASGVTDTQYF
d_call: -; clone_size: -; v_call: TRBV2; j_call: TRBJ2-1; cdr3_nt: TGTGCCAGCAGTGAGGGTAGCGCTGCCCAGCAGTTCTTC; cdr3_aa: CASSEGSAAQQFF
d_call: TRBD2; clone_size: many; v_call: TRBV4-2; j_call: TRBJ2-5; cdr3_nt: TGTGCCAGCAGCCAAGTGGCCCAGCGGGAGGGTGAGACCCAGTACTTC; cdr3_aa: CASSQVAQREGETQYF
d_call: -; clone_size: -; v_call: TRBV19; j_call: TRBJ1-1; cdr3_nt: TGTGCCAGTAGTATATACGGGGGGCTTGGCACTGAAGCTTTCTTT; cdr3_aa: CASSIYGGLGTEAFF
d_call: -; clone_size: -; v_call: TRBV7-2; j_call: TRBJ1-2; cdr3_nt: TGTGCCAGCAGCCAATCCTTGGGGCCCTATGGCTACACCTTC; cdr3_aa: CASSQSLGPYGYTF
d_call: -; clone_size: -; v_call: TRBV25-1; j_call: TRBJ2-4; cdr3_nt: TGTGCCAGCAGTGTCCCCGGGACATTAAGGGACTTC; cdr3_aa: CASSVPGTLRDF
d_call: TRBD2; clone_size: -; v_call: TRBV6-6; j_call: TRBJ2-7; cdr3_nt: TGTGCCAGCAGTTACTCTGGGGCTAGCGGGAGGTACGAGCAGTACTTC; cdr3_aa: CASSYSGASGRYEQYF
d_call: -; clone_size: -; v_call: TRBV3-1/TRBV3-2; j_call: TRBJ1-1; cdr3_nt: TGTGCCAGCAGCTCGGGGGGCACTGAAGCTTTCTTT; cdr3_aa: CASSSGGTEAFF
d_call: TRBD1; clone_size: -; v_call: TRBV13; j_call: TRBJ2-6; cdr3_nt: TGTGCCAGCAGCCCACAGGGGGTCCTTATCTCTGGGGCCAACGTCCTGACTTTC; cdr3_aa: CASSPQGVLISGANVLTF
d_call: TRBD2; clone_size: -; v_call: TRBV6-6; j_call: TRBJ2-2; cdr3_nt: TGTGCCAGCAGTTCCATAGCGGGAAACGCCCCCGGGGAGCTGTTTTTT; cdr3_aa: CASSSIAGNAPGELFF
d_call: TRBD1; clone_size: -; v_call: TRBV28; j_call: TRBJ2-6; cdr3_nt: TGTGCCAGCAGTTTTACGGCGACAGGGATTGCTGGGGCCAACGTCCTGACTTTC; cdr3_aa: CASSFTATGIAGANVLTF
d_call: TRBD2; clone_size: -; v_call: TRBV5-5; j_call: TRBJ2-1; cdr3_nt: TGTGCCAGCAGCGGTAGCGGGAGGCCCTCGGGTGAGCAGTTCTTC; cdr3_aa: CASSGSGRPSGEQFF
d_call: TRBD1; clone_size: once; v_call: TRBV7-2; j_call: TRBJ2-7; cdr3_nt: TGTGCCAGCAGCTTAGGGGACAGCCCCATCTTCTACGAGCAGTACTTC; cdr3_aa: CASSLGDSPIFYEQYF
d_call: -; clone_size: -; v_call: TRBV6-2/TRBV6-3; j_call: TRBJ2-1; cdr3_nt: TGTGCCAGCAGCCCTGGACCACGGGAGTCCCACTACAATGAGCAGTTCTTC; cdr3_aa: CASSPGPRESHYNEQFF
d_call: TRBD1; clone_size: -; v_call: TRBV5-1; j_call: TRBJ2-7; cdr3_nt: TGCGCCAGCAGCTTGAGCCAGGGGGCCGCCGAGCAGTACTTC; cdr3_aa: CASSLSQGAAEQYF
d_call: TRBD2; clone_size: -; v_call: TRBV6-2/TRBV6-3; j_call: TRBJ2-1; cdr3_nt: TGTGCCAGCAGTTACTTAGCGGGAGCGGGGAATGAGCAGTTCTTC; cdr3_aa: CASSYLAGAGNEQFF
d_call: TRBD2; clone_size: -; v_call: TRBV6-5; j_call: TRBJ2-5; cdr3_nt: TGTGCCAGCAGTTTCCCGGGGGGGGGAGAGACCCAGTACTTC; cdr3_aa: CASSFPGGGETQYF
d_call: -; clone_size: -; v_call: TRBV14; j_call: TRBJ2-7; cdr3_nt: TGTGCCAGCAGCCTTTTACTAAACCCTGCAGGGAGGACTGGCGAGCAGTACTTC; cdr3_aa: CASSLLLNPAGRTGEQYF
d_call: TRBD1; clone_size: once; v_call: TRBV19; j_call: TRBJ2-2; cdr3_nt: TGTGCCAGTAGTAGGACAGGGGTGGACACCGGGGAGCTGTTTTTT; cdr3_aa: CASSRTGVDTGELFF
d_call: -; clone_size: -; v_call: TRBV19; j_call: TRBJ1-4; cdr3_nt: TGTGCCAGTAGTCTCCTCGGGGCCGGGGGGAGTGAAAAACTGTTTTTT; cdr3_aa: CASSLLGAGGSEKLFF
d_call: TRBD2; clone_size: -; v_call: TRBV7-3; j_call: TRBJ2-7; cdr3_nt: TGTGCCAGCAGCAAACTAGCGGGAGAGGGCTACGAGCAGTACTTC; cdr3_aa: CASSKLAGEGYEQYF
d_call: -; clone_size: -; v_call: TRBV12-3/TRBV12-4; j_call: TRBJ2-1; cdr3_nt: TGTGCCAGCAGTCCTATTTACAATGAGCAGTTCTTC; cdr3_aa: CASSPIYNEQFF
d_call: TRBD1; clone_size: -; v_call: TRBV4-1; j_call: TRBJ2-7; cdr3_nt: TGCGCCAGCAGCCTGGGGGACAGGGGGCTTAACCACGAGCAGTACTTC; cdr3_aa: CASSLGDRGLNHEQYF